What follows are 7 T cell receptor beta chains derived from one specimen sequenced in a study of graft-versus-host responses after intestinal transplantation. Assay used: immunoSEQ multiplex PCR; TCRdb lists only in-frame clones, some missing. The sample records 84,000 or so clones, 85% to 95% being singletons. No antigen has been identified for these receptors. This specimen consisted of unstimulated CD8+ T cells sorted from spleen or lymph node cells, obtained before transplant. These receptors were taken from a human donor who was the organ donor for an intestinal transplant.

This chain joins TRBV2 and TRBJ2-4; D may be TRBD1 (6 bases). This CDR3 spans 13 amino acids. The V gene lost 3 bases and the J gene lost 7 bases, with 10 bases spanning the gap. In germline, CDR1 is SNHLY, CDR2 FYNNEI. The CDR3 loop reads CASSEAGVNIQYF. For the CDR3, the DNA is TGTGCCAGCAGTGAGGCAGGGGTCAACATTCAGTACTTC.

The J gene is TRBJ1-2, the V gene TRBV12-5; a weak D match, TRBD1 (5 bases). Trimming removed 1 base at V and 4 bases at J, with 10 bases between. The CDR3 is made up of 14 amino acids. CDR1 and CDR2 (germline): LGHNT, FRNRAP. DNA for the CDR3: TGTGCTAGTGGTTTGGGCGGGGGTCCCTATGGCTACACCTTC. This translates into CASGLGGGPYGYTF.

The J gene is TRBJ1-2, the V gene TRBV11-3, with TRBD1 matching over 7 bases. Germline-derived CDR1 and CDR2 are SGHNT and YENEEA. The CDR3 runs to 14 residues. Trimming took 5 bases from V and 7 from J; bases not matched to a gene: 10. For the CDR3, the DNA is TGTGCCAGCAGCCAACCCGGGACAGACGGTGGCTACACCTTC. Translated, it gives CASSQPGTDGGYTF.

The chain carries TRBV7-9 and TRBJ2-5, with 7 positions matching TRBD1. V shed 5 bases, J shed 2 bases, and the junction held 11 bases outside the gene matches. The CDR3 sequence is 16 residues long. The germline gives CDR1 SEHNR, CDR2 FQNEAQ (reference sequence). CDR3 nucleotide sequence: TGTGCCAGCAGCCCAACCCAACAGGGGTTACAAGAGACCCAGTACTTC. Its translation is CASSPTQQGLQETQYF.

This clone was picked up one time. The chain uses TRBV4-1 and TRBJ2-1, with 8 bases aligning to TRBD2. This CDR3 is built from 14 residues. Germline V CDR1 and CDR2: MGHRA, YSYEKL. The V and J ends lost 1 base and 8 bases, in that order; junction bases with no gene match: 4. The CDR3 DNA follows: TGCGCCAGCAGCCAAGCGGTTAGCGGGGATGAGCAGTTCTTC. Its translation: CASSQAVSGDEQFF.

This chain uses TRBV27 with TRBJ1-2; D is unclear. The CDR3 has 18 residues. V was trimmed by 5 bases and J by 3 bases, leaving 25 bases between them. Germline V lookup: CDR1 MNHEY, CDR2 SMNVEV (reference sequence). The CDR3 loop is CASSPLPPRAEGHYGYTF. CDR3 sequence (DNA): TGTGCCAGCAGTCCCCTCCCCCCGAGGGCCGAAGGGCACTATGGCTACACCTTC.

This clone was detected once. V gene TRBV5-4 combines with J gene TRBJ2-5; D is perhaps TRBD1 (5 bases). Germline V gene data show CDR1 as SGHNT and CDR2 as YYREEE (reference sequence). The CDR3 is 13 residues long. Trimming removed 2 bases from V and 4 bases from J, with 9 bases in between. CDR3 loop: CASSFRGGETQYF. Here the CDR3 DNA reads TGTGCCAGCAGCTTTAGGGGTGGAGAGACCCAGTACTTC.